Sequencing of this TCR beta chain was carried out in a study of T cells expressing NK-cell markers. Germline assignment: CDR1 SGHRS and CDR2 YFSETQ. This CDR3 is built from 16 residues. Using the 5' RACE reads, TCRdb records one entry per CDR3 protein without DNA. This sample's table reports 500,000 or so distinct CDR3 sequences. The chain couples TRBV5-1 to TRBJ2-1; no DNA is available, so the TRBD2 call from TCRdb remains unchecked. The origin of this receptor is a man aged 18-30 years in good health. The material sequenced was blood T cells: a sorted CD56 or NKG2C T cell subset, CD4+ or CD8+ T cells, or bulk PBMC T cells (not recorded which). CDR3 sequence reads: CASSLGPGGTNNEQFF.